This TCR beta chain was sequenced in a study of T-cell memory formation after mild COVID-19. Turning to the study itself: TCR clusters were largely donor specific.

In the case of this clonotype: What it binds is not known.

Study results and limitations: Balance between CD4 and CD8 was seen in clones contracting day 15 to 85, and a CD4+ lean was seen in later expanders. Researchers found some responding clones in pre-infection memory, a sign that cross-reactive memory joined. CD4+ contracting clones lay mainly in CM and EM, CD8+ ones in EMRA.

CDR1 is MNHEY and CDR2 is SMNVEV in the germline V gene (reference sequence). Trimming cost V 5 bases and J 8 bases; bases outside gene matches: 10. The CDR3 extends over 15 amino acids. TCRdb reprocessed the 5' RACE reads via MiXCR and lists one record per CDR3 protein. The sample records about 470,000 distinct CDR3 sequences, around a quarter being singletons. V and J are TRBV27 and TRBJ1-2; 11 nucleotides agree with TRBD1. The sequence derives from an adult woman who had mild COVID-19 (a few samples of this study predate the infection). Cell type and time point are not known. The sample consisted of PBMCs or a T cell subset sorted from them (not recorded which). CDR3 in amino acids: CASSTQGQGARGYTF. The CDR3, as DNA: TGTGCCAGCAGTACCCAAGGACAGGGGGCGCGGGGCTACACCTTC.